The 9 T cell receptor beta chains reported below all come from one sample, sequenced in a study of PD-L1 blockade in urothelial cancer. The time point: pretreatment peripheral blood. Method: immunoSEQ multiplex PCR; TCRdb's copy keeps in-frame clones and lacks some. This table holds over 75,000 clones, more than 75% found once. The source material was PBMCs, sampled around atezolizumab (anti-PD-L1) treatment. The source is a man aged 60 to 69 with urothelial cancer.

This clone occurred once. The rearrangement joins TRBV5-4 to TRBJ2-1; TRBD2 might be the D (6 bases). Germline V gene sequence: CDR1 SGHNT, CDR2 YYREEE (reference sequence). The CDR3 has 15 amino acids. Trimming cost V 3 bases and J 0 bases, with 10 bases left between them. The CDR3 protein is CASSWGLSSYNEQFF. The CDR3 DNA is TGTGCCAGCAGCTGGGGACTGAGCTCCTACAATGAGCAGTTCTTC.

This chain links TRBV7-2 with TRBJ2-5; 8 bases are shared with TRBD2. Trimming removed 2 bases from V and 5 bases from J; junction bases left unmatched: 10. The CDR3 consists of 16 residues. The germline V gene has CDR1 SGHTA and CDR2 FQGNSA. CDR3 protein: CASSLNQLAVGETQYF. The CDR3 region has the DNA TGTGCCAGCAGCTTAAACCAACTAGCGGTAGGGGAGACCCAGTACTTC.

The chain links TRBV5-5 to TRBJ2-1; 8 bases fit TRBD2. The trim removed 3 bases at V and 4 bases at J, leaving 12 bases unmatched. CDR3 length equals 17 residues. Germline CDR1 and CDR2: SGHKS and YYEKEE (reference sequence). CDR3 region: CASSSEVGTSGYNEQFF. CDR3 in DNA: TGTGCCAGCAGCTCAGAGGTGGGCACTAGCGGATACAATGAGCAGTTCTTC.

This chain joins TRBV30 and TRBJ2-7; D is unclear. The CDR3 spans 15 residues. The V and J ends lost 0 bases and 0 bases respectively, with 12 bases between them. The V gene's germline CDR1 is GTSNPN and CDR2 SVGIG (reference sequence). CDR3 DNA: TGTGCCTGGAGTGTACATACAGCCTTCTCCTACGAGCAGTACTTC. It is translated as CAWSVHTAFSYEQYF.

This chain connects TRBV6-5 to TRBJ2-2, with 8 bases that match TRBD1. The length of the CDR3 is 15 residues. V was pared by 2 bases and J by 6 bases, with 5 bases of the junction left unmatched. The germline CDR1 and CDR2 sequences are MNHEY and SVGAGI. The CDR3 loop is CASSYRPQGAGELFF. The CDR3 nucleotides are TGTGCCAGCAGTTACCGCCCACAGGGGGCCGGGGAGCTGTTTTTT.

Points on this clone: One junction end does not reproduce the germline sequence, and a read error may be involved. The chain joins TRBV7-7 to TRBJ2-5; a possible D gene is TRBD2 (5 bases). Germline CDR1 reads SSHAT; CDR2 reads FNYEAQ (reference sequence). The CDR3 length is 14 residues. The CDR3, as DNA: TGTGCTAGCAGCTTCTCTGGAGGACAAGAGACCCAGTACTTC. Protein sequence: CASSFSGGQETQYF.

This sequence joins TRBV27 and TRBJ2-7; 8 bases are a match to TRBD2. This CDR3 spans 14 amino acids. Germline values: CDR1 MNHEY, CDR2 SMNVEV (reference sequence). Trimming took 5 bases from V and 0 from J; bases not matched to a gene: 3. CDR3 nucleotide sequence: TGTGCCAGCAGTCCACGGGAGGGCTCCTACGAGCAGTACTTC. Translating it yields CASSPREGSYEQYF.

The chain couples TRBV5-8 to TRBJ2-7; no clear D gene. In germline, CDR1 is SGHTS, CDR2 YDEGEE. This CDR3 has 14 residues. V lost 1 base and J lost 3, with 11 bases in between. The CDR3 reads CASSLRTESYEQYF. CDR3 nucleotide sequence: TGTGCCAGCAGCTTGCGAACAGAGAGCTACGAGCAGTACTTC. Filled out from reference TRBV5-8 and TRBJ2-7, the complete variable domain reads EAGVTQSPTHLIKTRGQQATLRCSPISGHTSVYWYQQALGLGLQFLLWYDEGEERNRGNFPPRFSGRQFPNYSSELNVNALELEDSALYLCASSLRTESYEQYFGPGTRLTVT.

J is TRBJ2-3 and V is TRBV5-1, with TRBD2 as a possible D gene (7 bases). V gave up 4 bases and J gave up 5 bases, with 11 bases separating them. Per the germline V gene, CDR1 is SGHRS and CDR2 is YFSETQ. CDR3 size: 13 residues. The CDR3: CASSRRGGDTQYF. As DNA, the CDR3 is TGCGCCAGCAGCCGGAGGGGGGGAGATACGCAGTATTTT. The full variable domain, completed using reference TRBV5-1 and TRBJ2-3, is KAGVTQTPRYLIKTRGQQVTLSCSPISGHRSVSWYQQTPGQGLQFLFEYFSETQRNKGNFPGRFSGRQFSNSRSEMNVSTLELGDSALYLCASSRRGGDTQYFGPGTRLTVL.